These 24 T cell receptor beta chains were sequenced from one sample in a study of blood T cell repertoires in COVID-19. The data were produced by immunoSEQ multiplex PCR, yet TCRdb's version contains in-frame clones alone and is incomplete. The sample has 250,000 to 300,000 clones, approximately 87% seen once. The material sequenced was peripheral blood. The receptors were sampled from a man aged 55 to 70 who had recovered from COVID-19.

This chain links TRBV29-1 with TRBJ1-3; maybe TRBD1 (5 bases). Trimming removed 3 bases at V and 8 bases at J, with 8 bases between. The germline V gene has CDR1 SQVTM and CDR2 ANQGSEA. The CDR3 extends over 11 amino acids. The chain's CDR3 is CSVDSGDTIYF. The CDR3 nucleotides are TGCAGCGTTGACTCGGGGGACACCATATATTTT.

The chain joins TRBV7-9 to TRBJ2-5; 9 nucleotides match TRBD2. Germline V gene data show CDR1 as SEHNR and CDR2 as FQNEAQ (reference sequence). This CDR3 is 17 amino acids long. V shed 5 bases and J 3 bases; nucleotides not matched to a gene: 13. The CDR3 coding sequence is TGTGCCAGCAGCCCTCCTGGGCAAGCGGGGGGTAAAGAGACCCAGTACTTC. It encodes CASSPPGQAGGKETQYF.

This clone showed up just once. The gene calls are TRBV6-1 and TRBJ2-3; 7 nucleotides agree with TRBD2. Germline V gene sequence: CDR1 MNHNS, CDR2 SASEGT. This CDR3 comprises 15 residues. The V and J ends lost 2 bases and 7 bases, in that order; junction bases with no gene match: 9. The CDR3 coding sequence is TGTGCCAGCAGTGAATGGGAGGGTGGGGGTAATACGCAGTATTTT. Protein product: CASSEWEGGGNTQYF.

The rearrangement uses TRBV7-9 and TRBJ2-3; D uncertain. Between the trimmed V and J ends, which lost 2 bases and 6 bases, there was a span of 6 bases. Germline CDR1 SEHNR, CDR2 FQNEAQ (reference sequence). CDR3 length: 12 amino acids. CDR3 nucleotide sequence: TGTGCCAGCAGCTTACGGTCTGATACGCAGTATTTT. Translating it yields CASSLRSDTQYF.

This clone was seen a handful of times. V usage is TRBV29-1 and J usage is TRBJ2-1; D call uncertain. V was trimmed by 0 bases and J by 4 bases, leaving 7 bases between them. This CDR3 spans 13 amino acids. The V gene's germline CDR1 is SQVTM and CDR2 ANQGSEA. Here the CDR3 DNA reads TGCAGCGTTGAAGAGAGTCGTTACAATGAGCAGTTCTTC. Residues: CSVEESRYNEQFF.

The chain links TRBV15 to TRBJ2-3, with D possibly being TRBD2 (5 bases). V lost 1 base and J lost 2, with 16 bases in between. The V gene's germline CDR1 is LNHNV and CDR2 YYDKDF (reference sequence). The CDR3 length is 17 residues. CDR3 residues: CATSRAKRSGATDTQYF. The CDR3 DNA follows: TGTGCCACCAGCAGAGCCAAAAGGAGCGGAGCCACAGATACGCAGTATTTT.

The chain recombines TRBV29-1 with TRBJ2-1, with TRBD1 identical over 7 bases. CDR3 length equals 15 residues. The V and J ends lost 6 bases and 3 bases, in that order; junction bases with no gene match: 11. In germline, CDR1 is SQVTM, CDR2 ANQGSEA. This CDR3 is CSVREEDRVYNEQFF. The CDR3 region has the DNA TGCAGCGTCCGGGAAGAAGACAGGGTCTACAATGAGCAGTTCTTC.

J is TRBJ2-7 and V is TRBV5-1; possible D gene TRBD2, 6 bases. The V gene's germline CDR1 is SGHRS and CDR2 YFSETQ. V was clipped by 0 bases and J by 0 bases, with 10 bases between them. The CDR3 sequence is 15 residues long. Written as DNA, the CDR3 is TGCGCCAGCAGCTTGGTTTTTAGCGGCTCCTACGAGCAGTACTTC. The encoded protein is CASSLVFSGSYEQYF.

This chain connects TRBV6-5 to TRBJ1-6; D is unclear. This CDR3 spans 14 amino acids. The germline CDR1 and CDR2 sequences are MNHEY and SVGAGI. Trimming took off 6 bases at V and 4 bases at J, with 10 bases between the two ends. The CDR3 reads CASRDGVYNSPLHF. In DNA form, the CDR3 reads TGTGCCAGCAGGGACGGGGTATATAATTCACCCCTCCACTTT.

V gene TRBV28 combines with J gene TRBJ1-3; TRBD1 aligns across 8 bases. J was trimmed by 4 bases and V by 3 bases; bases with no gene match: 5. Germline CDR1 and CDR2: MDHEN and SYDVKM. The CDR3 contains 15 residues. CDR3 in amino acids: CASSFRRDRGNTIYF. The CDR3 coding sequence is TGTGCCAGCAGTTTCCGCCGGGACAGGGGAAACACCATATATTTT.

This chain uses TRBV4-1 with TRBJ1-1; D uncertain. V gave up 4 bases and J gave up 0 bases, with 12 bases separating them. The CDR3 contains 15 residues. From germline, CDR1 is MGHRA and CDR2 YSYEKL. CDR3 loop: CASSLMRALNTEAFF. CDR3 nucleotides: TGCGCCAGCAGCCTAATGCGAGCTCTGAACACTGAAGCTTTCTTT.

This clone was detected only once. The V call is TRBV27, the J call TRBJ1-1, with D maybe TRBD1 (6 bases). CDR3 size: 15 residues. V was cut by 2 bases and J by 0 bases, with 10 bases left in between. Germline loops: CDR1 MNHEY, CDR2 SMNVEV (reference sequence). This CDR3 is CASSLKTGVNTEAFF. The DNA for the CDR3 is TGTGCCAGCAGTTTAAAGACAGGAGTGAACACTGAAGCTTTCTTT.

The rearrangement joins TRBV5-1 to TRBJ2-1; tentatively, D is TRBD1 (6 bases). Germline assignment: CDR1 SGHRS and CDR2 YFSETQ. Trimming removed 6 bases from V and 3 bases from J, with 16 bases in between. This CDR3 region has 15 residues. Written as DNA, the CDR3 is TGCGCCAGCACTCAGGTGCAGGGGATCTACAATGAGCAGTTCTTC. Residues: CASTQVQGIYNEQFF.

The chain has TRBV7-8 and TRBJ1-1, with D maybe TRBD1 (6 bases). V dropped 5 bases and J dropped 5 bases, with 15 bases sitting between them. The CDR3 spans 14 residues. Germline V gene lookup returns CDR1 SGHVS and CDR2 FQNEAQ. This CDR3 reads CASSRTRGETEAFF. The CDR3, as DNA: TGTGCCAGCAGCCGGACCAGGGGTGAGACTGAAGCTTTCTTT.

The rearrangement joins TRBV11-2 to TRBJ1-1, with a possible D match to TRBD1 (6 bases). In germline, CDR1 is SGHAT, CDR2 FQNNGV. The CDR3 is made up of 13 amino acids. V lost 3 bases and J lost 5, with 10 bases in between. The CDR3 is CASSFQRGTEAFF. The CDR3 nucleotides read TGTGCCAGCAGCTTTCAGAGGGGGACTGAAGCTTTCTTT.

CDR3 protein: CASSLPTRGNEKLFF. CDR3 sequence (DNA): TGTGCCAGCAGTTTGCCAACCAGGGGTAATGAAAAACTGTTTTTT. This rearrangement joins TRBV28 to TRBJ1-4; tentative D call: TRBD1 (6 bases). Germline-derived CDR1 and CDR2 are MDHEN and SYDVKM. The CDR3 loop spans 15 amino acids. Trimming took off 3 bases at V and 4 bases at J, with 12 bases between the two ends.

This clone was counted a few times. This chain links TRBV27 with TRBJ1-2, with D hard to call. V lost 3 bases and J 0 bases, leaving 14 bases between the germline ends. The CDR3 spans 16 residues. In germline, CDR1 is MNHEY, CDR2 SMNVEV (reference sequence). CDR3 residues: CASSFMPRPSNYGYTF. DNA for the CDR3: TGTGCCAGCAGTTTCATGCCCAGGCCCTCTAACTATGGCTACACCTTC.

The chain links TRBV2 to TRBJ2-6; D gene ambiguous. The germline gives CDR1 SNHLY, CDR2 FYNNEI. Trimming removed 8 bases at V and 4 bases at J, with 6 bases between. This CDR3 region has 12 residues. The DNA for the CDR3 is TGTGCCAGCTCGGTAGGGGCCAACGTCCTGACTTTC. Its protein product is CASSVGANVLTF.

This rearrangement joins TRBV6-5 to TRBJ1-5; D call uncertain. CDR1 is MNHEY and CDR2 is SVGAGI in the germline V gene. V was clipped by 10 bases and J by 3 bases, with 13 bases between them. The CDR3 consists of 13 residues. DNA for the CDR3: TGTGCCATCCCCTGCGGAAACAATCAGCCCCAGCATTTT. As protein: CAIPCGNNQPQHF.

The chain links TRBV2 to TRBJ2-6; 8 nucleotides align to TRBD1. V shed 6 bases and J 2 bases; nucleotides not matched to a gene: 9. Germline CDR1 and CDR2: SNHLY and FYNNEI. The CDR3 extends over 17 amino acids. In nucleotides, the CDR3 is TGTGCCAGCAGAGGACAGGGAGTAAATCCTGGGGCCAACGTCCTGACTTTC. Its protein is CASRGQGVNPGANVLTF.

The rearrangement links TRBV3-1 (or the pseudogene TRBV3-2) to TRBJ2-1, with D perhaps matching TRBD1 (7 bases). Germline loops: CDR1 LGHDT, CDR2 YNNKEL (reference sequence). This CDR3 has 14 amino acids. V was pared by 4 bases and J by 10 bases, with 17 bases between. The CDR3 sequence: CASSPRDSGKEQFF. The CDR3 bases are TGTGCCAGCAGCCCGCGGGACAGTGGCAAAGAGCAGTTCTTC.

The rearrangement uses TRBV19 and TRBJ2-1, with a possible D match to TRBD1 (6 bases). V was clipped by 3 bases and J by 8 bases, with 8 bases between them. Germline CDR1 is LNHDA and CDR2 is SQIVND (reference sequence). The CDR3 contains 12 residues. This CDR3 is CASSIGGHEQFF. The CDR3 DNA is TGTGCCAGTAGTATTGGGGGCCATGAGCAGTTCTTC.

The rearrangement uses TRBV27 and TRBJ2-1; 7 nucleotides match TRBD2. V was pared by 3 bases and J by 2 bases, with 4 bases of the junction left unmatched. There are 15 residues in the CDR3. The germline gives CDR1 MNHEY, CDR2 SMNVEV (reference sequence). CDR3 nucleotide sequence: TGTGCCAGCAGTTTTGCGGGGGTCCCCTACAATGAGCAGTTCTTC. It yields the protein CASSFAGVPYNEQFF.

The count of this clone is one. The V and J genes are TRBV7-9 and TRBJ2-3; 8 nucleotides line up with TRBD2. J gave up 4 bases and V 5 bases, and 5 bases lay outside the gene matches. CDR3 size: 14 residues. CDR1 SEHNR and CDR2 FQNEAQ come from the germline V gene (reference sequence). The CDR3 nucleotides are TGTGCCAGCAGCATTAGCGGGAACCCAGATACGCAGTATTTT. Amino acid sequence: CASSISGNPDTQYF.